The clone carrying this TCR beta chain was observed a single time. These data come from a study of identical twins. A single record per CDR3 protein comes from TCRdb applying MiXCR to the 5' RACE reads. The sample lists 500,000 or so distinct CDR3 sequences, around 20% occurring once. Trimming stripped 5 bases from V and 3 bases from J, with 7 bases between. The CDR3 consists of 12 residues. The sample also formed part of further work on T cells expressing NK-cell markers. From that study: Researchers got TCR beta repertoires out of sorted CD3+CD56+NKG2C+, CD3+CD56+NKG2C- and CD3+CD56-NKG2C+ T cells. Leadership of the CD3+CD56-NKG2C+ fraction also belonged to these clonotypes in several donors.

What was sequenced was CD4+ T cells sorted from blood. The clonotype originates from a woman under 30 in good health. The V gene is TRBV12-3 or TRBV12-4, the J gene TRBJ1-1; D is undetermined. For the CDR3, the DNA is TGTGCCAGCAGTCAACCTTACACTGAAGCTTTCTTT. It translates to CASSQPYTEAFF.